This T cell receptor beta chain was obtained from a study of cytomegalovirus exposure and HLA in healthy donors. Looking at the study overall: Samples from HLA-typed donors yielded about 85 million unique TCRs in an early data release.

CDR3 length equals 12 residues. Germline V gene sequence: CDR1 SNHLY, CDR2 FYNNEI. V lost 6 bases and J lost 5, with 7 bases in between. Findings and caveats of the study: Within the data, a cluster of highly shared sequence variants was likely a sequencing artifact.

Details on this clone: What it binds is unknown.

PCR amplification relied on 60 Vbeta primers (plus 13 Jbeta primers). The data were produced by immunoSEQ multiplex PCR, yet TCRdb's version contains in-frame clones alone and is incomplete. The data hold approximately 280,000 clones, with 70% to 90% observed a single time. The genes are TRBV2 and TRBJ2-2; D unclear. Sequencing was carried out using PBMCs. The receptor was derived from a woman aged 18-29 years in good health and CMV-seronegative. In DNA form, the CDR3 reads TGTGCCAGCAGCTTTAAAACCGGGGAGCTGTTTTTT. It encodes CASSFKTGELFF. Using reference TRBV2 and TRBJ2-2 for the parts outside the CDR3, the full variable domain is EPEVTQTPSHQVTQMGQEVILRCVPISNHLYFYWYRQILGQKVEFLVSFYNNEISEKSEIFDDQFSVERPDGSNFTLKIRSTKLEDSAMYFCASSFKTGELFFGEGSRLTVL.